This note documents a single TCR beta chain sequence. The length of the CDR3 is 17 residues. Trimming took 9 bases from V and 0 from J, leaving 20 bases between them. Looked up from germline, CDR1 is SGHTA and CDR2 is FQGTGA. The data stem from a study of STAT5B mutations in CD4+ large granular lymphocyte leukemia. Data came from immunoSEQ multiplex PCR; TCRdb stores just in-frame clones and leaves some out. Found here are more than 30,000 clones, approximately 72% of them singletons; the top ten hold about 2.5%. The chain has TRBV7-3 and TRBJ2-2; D is possibly TRBD1 or TRBD2 (5 bases each). Sample: CD4+ T cells from blood buffy coats. The source is a human donor in good health. Here the CDR3 DNA reads TGTGCCAGTAGCCGTACGGTCGGGGCCCCGAACACCGGGGAGCTGTTTTTT. Residues: CASSRTVGAPNTGELFF.